A single sample gave rise to the 15 T cell receptor beta chains below, sequenced in a study of blood T cell repertoires in COVID-19. Repertoires were generated with immunoSEQ multiplex PCR, while TCRdb's copy carries only in-frame clones and drops some. The sample holds tens of thousands of clones, about 89% seen once. Sequenced input: peripheral blood. These receptors all stem from an older man with active COVID-19.

The rearrangement joins TRBV4-3 to TRBJ1-6; tentatively, D is TRBD1 (5 bases). With 0 bases removed from V and 10 bases from J, the gap between germline ends came to 13 bases. The CDR3 runs 15 residues. CDR1 and CDR2 (germline): LGHNA, YSLEER. For the CDR3, the DNA is TGCGCCAGCAGCCAAGATAATGGGGGGGGATCACCCCTCCACTTT. Translated, it gives CASSQDNGGGSPLHF.

The chain carries TRBV7-6 and TRBJ1-6, with D tentatively TRBD1 (6 bases). Trimming removed 1 base at V and 6 bases at J, with 16 bases between. The CDR3 totals 17 residues. Germline V CDR1 and CDR2: SGHVS, FNYEAQ. This CDR3 is CASSLDPGTTPNSPLHF. Written as DNA, the CDR3 is TGTGCCAGCAGCTTAGACCCCGGGACAACTCCTAATTCACCCCTCCACTTT.

This chain joins TRBV14 and TRBJ2-5, with D perhaps matching TRBD1 (6 bases). Germline V lookup: CDR1 SGHDN, CDR2 FVKESK. V was pared by 5 bases and J by 5 bases, with 15 bases between. The CDR3 contains 14 residues. CDR3 protein: CASSVLQGWETQYF. The CDR3 DNA sequence: TGTGCCAGCAGCGTACTACAGGGCTGGGAGACCCAGTACTTC. The variable domain in full, with the rest retrieved from reference TRBV14 and TRBJ2-5, is EAGVTQFPSHSVIEKGQTVTLRCDPISGHDNLYWYRRVMGKEIKFLLHFVKESKQDESGMPNNRFLAERTGGTYSTLKVQPAELEDSGVYFCASSVLQGWETQYFGPGTRLLVL.

The chain recombines TRBV3-1 (or the pseudogene TRBV3-2) with TRBJ2-7; 10 nucleotides agree with TRBD1. The CDR3 runs 14 residues. The V and J ends lost 3 bases and 3 bases, in that order; junction bases with no gene match: 2. Per the germline V gene, CDR1 is LGHDT and CDR2 is YNNKEL (reference sequence). Written as DNA, the CDR3 is TGTGCCAGCAGCCAGGGGACAGGGGTCTACGAGCAGTACTTC. This translates into CASSQGTGVYEQYF.

The rearrangement links TRBV9 to TRBJ1-5, with D uncertain. Germline V gives CDR1 SGDLS, CDR2 YYNGEE. CDR3 length equals 14 residues. Trimming cost V 4 bases and J 2 bases, with 10 bases left between them. The CDR3 region is CASSSDGGNQPQHF. The CDR3 DNA is TGTGCCAGCAGCTCGGACGGGGGCAATCAGCCCCAGCATTTT.

In this sample, this clone turned up once. CDR3 region: CASSPGTAYEQYF. CDR3 in DNA: TGTGCCAGCAGCCCGGGGACAGCCTACGAGCAGTACTTC. V and J are TRBV11-3 and TRBJ2-7; 7 bases are a match to TRBD1. Trimming took 5 bases from V and 2 from J; bases not matched to a gene: 3. CDR3 length: 13 amino acids. Per germline, CDR1 SGHNT and CDR2 YENEEA.

In DNA, the CDR3 is TGTGCCAGCAGCCCCCTAGGGGGTCGGCAGGGGTTAGGGAACACTGAAGCTTTCTTT. Residues: CASSPLGGRQGLGNTEAFF. This chain uses TRBV7-9 with TRBJ1-1, with TRBD1 as a possible D gene (6 bases). CDR1 and CDR2 (germline): SEHNR, FQNEAQ (reference sequence). The CDR3 is 19 residues long. V dropped 5 bases and J dropped 1 base, with 26 bases sitting between them.

Comment on this clone: At one of its ends the junction is not consistent with the germline gene, which may arise from a read error. The chain links TRBV4-3 to TRBJ2-7, with TRBD1 identical over 8 bases. The CDR3 is made up of 17 amino acids. Germline CDR1 LGHNA, CDR2 YSLEER. CDR3 nucleotides: TGCGCCAGCAGCCGCCAAATTCGGACAGGGAGCTCCTACAAGCAGTACTTC. Translation gives CASSRQIRTGSSYKQYF.

In this sample, this clone turned up a few times. The chain couples TRBV29-1 to TRBJ2-3, with 9 bases identical to TRBD1. Looked up from germline, CDR1 is SQVTM and CDR2 is ANQGSEA. CDR3 length: 13 amino acids. The V segment lost 5 bases and the J segment 2 bases; nucleotides outside the gene matches: 2. The CDR3 here is CSVRTGVTDTQYF. The CDR3 nucleotides read TGCAGCGTTCGGACAGGGGTCACAGATACGCAGTATTTT.

This chain links TRBV4-1 with TRBJ2-4, with D possibly being TRBD2 (6 bases). The V and J ends lost 1 base and 3 bases respectively, with 10 bases between them. Germline V lookup: CDR1 MGHRA, CDR2 YSYEKL. The CDR3 sequence is 15 residues long. The CDR3 spells CASSQVRGSKNIQYF. Written as DNA, the CDR3 is TGCGCCAGCAGCCAAGTCCGGGGGAGCAAAAACATTCAGTACTTC.

V gene TRBV5-4 combines with J gene TRBJ2-5, with D possibly matching TRBD1 (6 bases). CDR1 SGHNT and CDR2 YYREEE come from the germline V gene (reference sequence). This CDR3 has 14 amino acids. V was shortened by 2 bases and J by 5 bases, with 13 bases between the two germline ends. CDR3 sequence reads: CASSLRGGWETQYF. For the CDR3, the DNA is TGTGCCAGCAGCTTAAGAGGGGGATGGGAGACCCAGTACTTC.

Here the CDR3 DNA reads TGTGCCAGCAGCCAAGCCGGGGGGAGCAATCAGCCCCAGCATTTT. Its protein is CASSQAGGSNQPQHF. The chain carries TRBV4-2 and TRBJ1-5, with TRBD1 as a possible D gene (5 bases). The V end was cut by 1 base, the J end by 1 base, with 8 bases between. CDR1 and CDR2 (germline): LGHNA, YNFKEQ. The CDR3 has 15 amino acids.

The chain combines TRBV28 with TRBJ2-3; possible D gene TRBD1, 5 bases. The V end lost 3 bases, the J end lost 8 bases, and 15 bases lay between the germline ends. Germline V gene data show CDR1 as MDHEN and CDR2 as SYDVKM. This CDR3 has 14 amino acids. CDR3 protein: CASSFGGRVGTQYF. DNA for the CDR3: TGTGCCAGCAGTTTTGGCGGCAGGGTGGGTACGCAGTATTTT.

This chain connects TRBV29-1 to TRBJ2-1; the match to TRBD2 covers 12 bases. The germline CDR1 and CDR2 sequences are SQVTM and ANQGSEA. With 0 bases clipped from V and 5 bases from J, the junction kept 5 bases outside the gene matches. The length of the CDR3 is 16 residues. CDR3 region: CSVEDRLAGVNNEQFF. The CDR3 bases are TGCAGCGTTGAAGACCGACTAGCGGGGGTCAACAATGAGCAGTTCTTC.

The V gene is TRBV28, the J gene TRBJ1-2; D ambiguous. The V gene's germline CDR1 is MDHEN and CDR2 SYDVKM. V was clipped by 8 bases and J by 4 bases, with 8 bases between them. This CDR3 has 11 residues. The CDR3 spells CASREGYGYTF. Here the CDR3 DNA reads TGTGCCAGCCGTGAGGGCTATGGCTACACCTTC.